This T cell receptor (beta chain) was sequenced during a study of CD8+CD57+ T cells in acquired aplastic anemia. Study in general: The study obtained an average of around 3.4 ug of DNA from sorted CD4+ and CD8+ cells. Reads per healthy sample averaged roughly 9.9 million (CD4+) and some 12 million (CD8+).

Notes on the study in general: There were some 30 CD8+ CDR3 sequences that occurred in both patients and controls. The study found no significant CD8+ Simpson's diversity difference between patients and controls.

This clonotype was observed at least ten times. No antigen is known for it. Genomic DNA templated the TCR beta VDJ and CDR3 profiling. MiXCR, run by TCRdb on the reads, gives a single entry per CDR3 protein. The table lists about 160,000 distinct CDR3 sequences, roughly 48% of them singletons. CDR3 size: 12 residues. Germline loops: CDR1 LNHDA, CDR2 SQIVND (reference sequence). The V end was cut by 4 bases, the J end by 7 bases, with 10 bases between. The specimen sequenced was sorted CD4+, CD8+, or CD8+CD57+ T cells (not recorded which) from PBMCs. The sequence came from a human donor in good health. The chain uses TRBV19 and TRBJ1-1; D gene uncertain. CDR3 sequence reads: CASSTGRLEAFF. In nucleotides, the CDR3 is TGTGCCAGTAGTACCGGACGGCTTGAAGCTTTCTTT.